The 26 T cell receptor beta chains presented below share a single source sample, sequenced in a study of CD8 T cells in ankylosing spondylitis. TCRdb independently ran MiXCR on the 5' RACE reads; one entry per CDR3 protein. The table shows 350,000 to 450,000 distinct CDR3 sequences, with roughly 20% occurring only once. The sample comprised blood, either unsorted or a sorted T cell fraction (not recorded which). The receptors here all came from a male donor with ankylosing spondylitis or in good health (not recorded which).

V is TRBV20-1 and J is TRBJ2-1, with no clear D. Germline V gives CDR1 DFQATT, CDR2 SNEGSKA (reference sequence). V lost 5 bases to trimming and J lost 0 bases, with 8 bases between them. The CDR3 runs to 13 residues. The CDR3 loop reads CSACDNSYNEQFF. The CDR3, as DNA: TGCAGTGCTTGCGACAACTCCTACAATGAGCAGTTCTTC.

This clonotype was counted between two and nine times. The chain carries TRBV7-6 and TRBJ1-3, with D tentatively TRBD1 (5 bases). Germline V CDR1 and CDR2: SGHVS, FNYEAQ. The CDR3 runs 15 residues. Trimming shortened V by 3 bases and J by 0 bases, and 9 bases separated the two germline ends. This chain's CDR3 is CASSLGRSSGNTIYF. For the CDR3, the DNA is TGTGCCAGCAGCTTGGGACGCTCCTCTGGAAACACCATATATTTT. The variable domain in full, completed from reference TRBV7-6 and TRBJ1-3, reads GAGVSQSPRYKVTKRGQDVALRCDPISGHVSLYWYRQALGQGPEFLTYFNYEAQQDKSGLPNDRFSAERPEGSISTLTIQRTEQRDSAMYRCASSLGRSSGNTIYFGEGSWLTVV.

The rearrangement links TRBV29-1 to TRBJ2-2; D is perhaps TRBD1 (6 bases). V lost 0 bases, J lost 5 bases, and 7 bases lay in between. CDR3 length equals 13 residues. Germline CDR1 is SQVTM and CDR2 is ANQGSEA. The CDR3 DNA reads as TGCAGCGTTGAAGACGGACAGACCGGGGAGCTGTTTTTT. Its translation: CSVEDGQTGELFF.

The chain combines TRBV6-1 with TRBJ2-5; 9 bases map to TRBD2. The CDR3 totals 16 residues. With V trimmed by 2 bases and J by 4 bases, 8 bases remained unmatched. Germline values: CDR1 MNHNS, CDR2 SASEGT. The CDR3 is CASSESASGVLETQYF. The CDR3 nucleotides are TGTGCCAGCAGTGAATCAGCTAGCGGGGTTTTAGAGACCCAGTACTTC.

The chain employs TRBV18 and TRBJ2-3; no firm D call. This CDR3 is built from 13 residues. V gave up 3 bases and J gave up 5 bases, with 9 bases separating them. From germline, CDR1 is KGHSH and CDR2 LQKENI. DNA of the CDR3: TGTGCCAGCTCACCCGGACCCGTAGATACGCAGTATTTT. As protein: CASSPGPVDTQYF.

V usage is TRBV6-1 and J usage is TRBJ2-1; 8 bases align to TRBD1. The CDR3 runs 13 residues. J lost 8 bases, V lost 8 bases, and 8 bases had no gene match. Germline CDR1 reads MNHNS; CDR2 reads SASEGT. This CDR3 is CASEQGAGHEQFF. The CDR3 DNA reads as TGTGCCAGCGAGCAGGGGGCAGGCCATGAGCAGTTCTTC.

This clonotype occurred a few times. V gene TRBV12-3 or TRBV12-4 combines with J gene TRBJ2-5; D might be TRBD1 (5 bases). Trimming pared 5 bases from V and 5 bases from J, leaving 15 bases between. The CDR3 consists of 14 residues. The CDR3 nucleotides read TGTGCCAGCAGTGGGGTGTTGGGGCAGGAGACCCAGTACTTC. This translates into CASSGVLGQETQYF.

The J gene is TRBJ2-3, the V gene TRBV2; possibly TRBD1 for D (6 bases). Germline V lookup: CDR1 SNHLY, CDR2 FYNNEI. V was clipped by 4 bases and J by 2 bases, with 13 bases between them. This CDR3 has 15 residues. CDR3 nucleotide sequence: TGTGCCAGCAGTGTGGACAGAGAGGCCACAGATACGCAGTATTTT. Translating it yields CASSVDREATDTQYF.

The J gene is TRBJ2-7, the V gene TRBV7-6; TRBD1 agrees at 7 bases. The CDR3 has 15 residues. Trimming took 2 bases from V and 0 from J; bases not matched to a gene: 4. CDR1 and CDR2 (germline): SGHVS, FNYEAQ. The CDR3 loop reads CASSLSTGSSYEQYF. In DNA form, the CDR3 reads TGTGCCAGCAGCTTATCGACAGGGAGCTCCTACGAGCAGTACTTC.

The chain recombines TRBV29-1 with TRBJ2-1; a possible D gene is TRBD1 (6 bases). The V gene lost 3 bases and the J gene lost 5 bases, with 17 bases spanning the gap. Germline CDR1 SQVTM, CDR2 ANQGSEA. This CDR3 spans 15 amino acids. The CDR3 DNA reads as TGCAGCGTTGAGCCCCCCAGGGGTCCCCACAATGAGCAGTTCTTC. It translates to CSVEPPRGPHNEQFF.

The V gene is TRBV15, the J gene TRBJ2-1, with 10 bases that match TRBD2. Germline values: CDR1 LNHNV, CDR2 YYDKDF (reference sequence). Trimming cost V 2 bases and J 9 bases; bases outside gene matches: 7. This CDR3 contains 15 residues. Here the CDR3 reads CATSRQSGGVVEQFF. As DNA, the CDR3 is TGTGCCACCAGCAGACAGAGCGGGGGGGTCGTTGAGCAGTTCTTC.

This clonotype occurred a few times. This chain's CDR3 is CASSLGTELSYEQYF. In DNA form, the CDR3 reads TGTGCCAGCAGCTTAGGGACAGAGCTGTCTTACGAGCAGTACTTC. The gene calls are TRBV7-6 and TRBJ2-7; a possible D gene is TRBD1 (6 bases). CDR3 length: 15 residues. V dropped 1 base and J dropped 4 bases, with 14 bases sitting between them. Germline V gene data show CDR1 as SGHVS and CDR2 as FNYEAQ.

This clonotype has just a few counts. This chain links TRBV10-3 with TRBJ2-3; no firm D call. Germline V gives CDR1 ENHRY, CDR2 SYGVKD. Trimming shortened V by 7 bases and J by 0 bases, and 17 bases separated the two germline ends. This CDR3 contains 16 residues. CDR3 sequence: CAIKAQEPPSTDTQYF. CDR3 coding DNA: TGTGCCATCAAGGCCCAGGAGCCTCCTAGCACAGATACGCAGTATTTT.

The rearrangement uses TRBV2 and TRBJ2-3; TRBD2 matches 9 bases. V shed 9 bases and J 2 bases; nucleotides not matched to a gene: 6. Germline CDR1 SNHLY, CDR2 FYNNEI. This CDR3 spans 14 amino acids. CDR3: CASDIAGDTDTQYF. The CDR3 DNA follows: TGTGCCAGTGATATAGCGGGGGACACAGATACGCAGTATTTT.

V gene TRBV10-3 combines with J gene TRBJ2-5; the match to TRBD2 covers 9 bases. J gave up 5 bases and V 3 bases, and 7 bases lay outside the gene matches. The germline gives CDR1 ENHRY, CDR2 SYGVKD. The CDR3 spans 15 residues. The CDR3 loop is CAISDSAGGPETQYF. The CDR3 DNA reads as TGTGCCATCAGTGATTCTGCGGGGGGGCCGGAGACCCAGTACTTC.

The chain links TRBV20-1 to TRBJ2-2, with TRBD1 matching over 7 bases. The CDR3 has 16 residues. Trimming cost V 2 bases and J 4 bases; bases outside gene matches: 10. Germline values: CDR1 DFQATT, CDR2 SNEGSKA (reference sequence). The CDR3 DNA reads TGCAGTGCTAGAAGACAGGGTTTTCGGGGCACCGGGGAGCTGTTTTTT. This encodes CSARRQGFRGTGELFF.

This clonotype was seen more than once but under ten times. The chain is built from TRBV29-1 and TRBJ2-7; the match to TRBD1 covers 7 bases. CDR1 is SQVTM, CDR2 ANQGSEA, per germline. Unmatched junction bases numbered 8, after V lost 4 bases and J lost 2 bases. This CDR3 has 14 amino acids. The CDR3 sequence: CSVGAQGLAYEQYF. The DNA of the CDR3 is TGCAGCGTTGGGGCACAGGGGCTAGCCTACGAGCAGTACTTC.

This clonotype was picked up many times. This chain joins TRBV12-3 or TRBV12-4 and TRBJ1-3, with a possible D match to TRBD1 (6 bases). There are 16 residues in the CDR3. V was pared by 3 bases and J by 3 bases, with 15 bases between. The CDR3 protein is CASSFWGTYLGNTIYF. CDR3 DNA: TGTGCCAGCAGTTTTTGGGGGACATACCTTGGAAACACCATATATTTT.

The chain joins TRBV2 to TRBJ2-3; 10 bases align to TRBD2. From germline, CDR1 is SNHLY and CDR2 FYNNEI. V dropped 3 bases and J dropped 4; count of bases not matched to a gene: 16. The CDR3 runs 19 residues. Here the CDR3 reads CASSDISERGGLYSDTQYF. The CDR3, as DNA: TGTGCCAGCAGTGATATTTCGGAGCGGGGGGGCCTGTATTCAGATACGCAGTATTTT.

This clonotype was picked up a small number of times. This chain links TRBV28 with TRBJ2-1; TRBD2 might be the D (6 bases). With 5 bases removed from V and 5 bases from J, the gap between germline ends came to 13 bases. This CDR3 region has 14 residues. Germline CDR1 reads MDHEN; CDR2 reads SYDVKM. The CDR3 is CASSPQGLHNEQFF. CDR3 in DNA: TGTGCCAGCAGTCCCCAGGGACTCCACAATGAGCAGTTCTTC.

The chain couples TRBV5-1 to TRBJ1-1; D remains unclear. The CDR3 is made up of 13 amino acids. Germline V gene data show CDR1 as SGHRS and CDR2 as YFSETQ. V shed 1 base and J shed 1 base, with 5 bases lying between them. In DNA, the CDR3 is TGCGCCAGCAGCTTGCTTCCGAACACTGAAGCTTTCTTT. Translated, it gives CASSLLPNTEAFF.

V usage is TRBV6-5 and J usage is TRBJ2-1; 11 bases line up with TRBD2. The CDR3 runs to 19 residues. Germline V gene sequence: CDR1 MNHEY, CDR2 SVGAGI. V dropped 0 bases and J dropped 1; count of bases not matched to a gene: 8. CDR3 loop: CASSYSIASGGHSYNEQFF. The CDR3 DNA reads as TGTGCCAGCAGTTACTCGATTGCTAGCGGGGGGCATTCCTACAATGAGCAGTTCTTC.

The CDR3 sequence: CASMSISLEQYF. The CDR3 bases are TGTGCCAGCATGTCAATATCCCTCGAGCAGTACTTC. The J gene is TRBJ2-7, the V gene TRBV27; no firm D call. The V end lost 7 bases, the J end lost 6 bases, and 13 bases lay between the germline ends. Germline V lookup: CDR1 MNHEY, CDR2 SMNVEV (reference sequence). The CDR3 length is 12 residues.

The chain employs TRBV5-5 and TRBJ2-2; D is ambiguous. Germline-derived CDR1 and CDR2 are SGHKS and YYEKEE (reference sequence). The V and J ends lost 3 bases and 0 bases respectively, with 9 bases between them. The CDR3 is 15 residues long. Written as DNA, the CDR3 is TGTGCCAGCAGCTCGACGGTGGCGAACACCGGGGAGCTGTTTTTT. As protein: CASSSTVANTGELFF.

CDR3 bases: TGTGCCAGCAGCCCCGGGACAGGGGAGCGGGAGACCCAGTACTTC. It yields the protein CASSPGTGERETQYF. The V and J genes are TRBV28 and TRBJ2-5, with 10 bases that match TRBD1. The length of the CDR3 is 15 residues. The V gene's germline CDR1 is MDHEN and CDR2 SYDVKM. J gave up 5 bases and V 6 bases, and 9 bases lay outside the gene matches. Variable domain in full (rest from reference TRBV28 and TRBJ2-5): DVKVTQSSRYLVKRTGEKVFLECVQDMDHENMFWYRQDPGLGLRLIYFSYDVKMKEKGDIPEGYSVSREKKERFSLILESASTNQTSMYLCASSPGTGERETQYFGPGTRLLVL.

The CDR3 here is CASSDRDITYEQYF. CDR3 coding DNA: TGCGCCAGCAGCGACCGGGACATAACCTACGAGCAGTACTTC. The chain links TRBV4-1 to TRBJ2-7, with a tentative D call TRBD1 (6 bases). The CDR3 totals 14 residues. Germline CDR1 and CDR2: MGHRA and YSYEKL. V was trimmed by 5 bases and J by 2 bases, leaving 13 bases between them.